This T cell receptor (beta chain) was captured in a study of blood T cells in healthy people across ages. The CDR3 covers 16 residues. The germline CDR1 and CDR2 sequences are LNHNV and YYDKDF (reference sequence). The use of a sample-barcoded 5' primer and a J-beta primer mix characterized a second PCR of about 6 to 12 cycles. Every cDNA was tagged by a template-switch adaptor with 12 random nucleotides. Using its own MiXCR run on the 5' RACE reads, TCRdb lists one record per CDR3 protein. The table records 910,000 or so distinct CDR3 sequences, 45% to 60% of them present only once. The sample taken for sequencing was blood. The chain carries TRBV15 and TRBJ2-4; TRBD2 aligns across 10 bases. TRBJ2-7 matches the DNA end more closely, so the J call is doubtful. The receptor's source is a woman aged 55-69 years in good health. In DNA, the CDR3 is TGTGCCACCAGCAGAGAAGGCGGACTAGCGGTTTACGAGCAGTACTTC. It encodes CATSREGGLAVYEQYF.